This T cell receptor (beta chain) was captured by sequencing in a study of siplizumab effects on memory and regulatory T cells. The CDR3 covers 14 residues. Germline V gives CDR1 MNHEY, CDR2 SVGAGI. Trimming cost V 5 bases and J 3 bases, with 14 bases left between them. Broader study findings: Tregs proliferating in siplizumab cultures lacked confirmation of their suppressive function.

Sequencing used immunoSEQ multiplex PCR; TCRdb keeps in-frame clones, though not all of them. Here the sample spans more than 85,000 clones, about 93% being singletons. Turning to this clone: What it binds is not known.

What was sequenced was Tregs sorted from blood. This chain links TRBV6-5 with TRBJ2-7, with D uncertain. This TCR was recovered from a human donor in good health. The CDR3 DNA follows: TGTGCCAGCAGTGAAGGTCGGCAGAGCTACGAGCAGTACTTC. As protein: CASSEGRQSYEQYF.